Listed below are T cell receptor beta chains from one sample, sequenced in a study of STAT5B mutations in CD4+ large granular lymphocyte leukemia. Repertoires were generated with immunoSEQ multiplex PCR, while TCRdb's copy carries only in-frame clones and drops some. This table holds over 30,000 clones, 76% found once. Sample: CD4+ T cells from blood buffy coats. The receptors come from a human donor in good health. Each CDR3 is given with its conserved first and last residue. A D gene is named only where the DNA matches it firmly. Clone size is not always given. Where it is, it says once, few, many or a class for expanded clones.

D: NA
J: TRBJ2-7
size: NA
V: TRBV5-6
DNA: TGTGCCAGCAGCTTGGTCTCCCCGGATCGATCGGAGCAGTACTTC
CDR3: CASSLVSPDRSEQYF

D: TRBD2
J: TRBJ2-7
size: NA
V: TRBV13
DNA: TGTGCCAGCAGCTTAGGGGGCGGGAGCCGGGCCGAGCAGTACTTC
CDR3: CASSLGGGSRAEQYF

D: NA
J: TRBJ1-3
size: NA
V: TRBV6-1
DNA: TGTGCCAGCAGTGAACAGGTCTCTGGAAACACCATATATTTT
CDR3: CASSEQVSGNTIYF

D: NA
J: TRBJ1-5
size: few
V: TRBV6-6
DNA: TGTGCCAGCAGTTTTGGCAGGGCCGATCAGCCCCAGCATTTT
CDR3: CASSFGRADQPQHF

D: TRBD2
J: TRBJ2-3
size: NA
V: TRBV9
DNA: TGTGCCAGCAGCGTAGGATCCCCAGCGGGAGACTCAGATACGCAGTATTTT
CDR3: CASSVGSPAGDSDTQYF

D: NA
J: TRBJ1-1
size: NA
V: TRBV6-1
DNA: TGTGCCAGCAGTAGGGACTTGAACACTGAAGCTTTCTTT
CDR3: CASSRDLNTEAFF

D: NA
J: TRBJ2-3
size: NA
V: TRBV4-1
DNA: TGCGCCAGCAGCCAAGGTGGGGGACCCACAGATACGCAGTATTTT
CDR3: CASSQGGGPTDTQYF

D: NA
J: TRBJ2-3
size: NA
V: TRBV18
DNA: TGTGCCAGCTCACCAAACTGGGCGATAGATACGCAGTATTTT
CDR3: CASSPNWAIDTQYF

D: TRBD1
J: TRBJ2-5
size: NA
V: TRBV5-1
DNA: TGCGCCAGCAGCTTGGGGCAGGGGGCAAACTGGTACCAAGAGACCCAGTACTTC
CDR3: CASSLGQGANWYQETQYF

D: TRBD1
J: TRBJ1-6
size: NA
V: TRBV11-2
DNA: TGTGCCAGCAGCCAGGGGGGGCTCTATAATTCACCCCTCCACTTT
CDR3: CASSQGGLYNSPLHF

D: NA
J: TRBJ2-3
size: NA
V: TRBV15
DNA: TGTGCCACCAGCAGAGGACAGGTAACAGATACGCAGTATTTT
CDR3: CATSRGQVTDTQYF

D: NA
J: TRBJ1-5
size: few
V: TRBV11-1
DNA: TGTGCCAGCAGCTTAAACCGAAATCAGCCCCAGCATTTT
CDR3: CASSLNRNQPQHF

D: TRBD2
J: TRBJ2-3
size: NA
V: TRBV4-1
DNA: TGCGCCAGCAGTAAAGCGGTGGGAGGGAGAGGCACAGATACGCAGTATTTT
CDR3: CASSKAVGGRGTDTQYF

D: NA
J: TRBJ1-5
size: NA
V: TRBV23-1
DNA: TGCGCCAGCAGAAATAAATTGGGGGGGCTAATGGGCAATCAGCCCCAGCATTTT
CDR3: CASRNKLGGLMGNQPQHF

D: NA
J: TRBJ2-7
size: NA
V: TRBV6-6
DNA: TGTGCCAGCAGTTACTCAAGTCCCGGAACAGGGGGGAGGGACTTC
CDR3: CASSYSSPGTGGRDF

D: NA
J: TRBJ2-1
size: NA
V: TRBV7-3
DNA: TGTGCCAGCAGGGGGGGCCCCGTTTACAATGAGCAGTTCTTC
CDR3: CASRGGPVYNEQFF

D: TRBD2
J: TRBJ2-5
size: NA
V: TRBV11-2
DNA: TGTGCCAGCAGCTTATTCCGGGGGGACCAAGAGACCCAGTACTTC
CDR3: CASSLFRGDQETQYF

D: NA
J: TRBJ1-5
size: NA
V: TRBV15
DNA: TGTGCCACCAGCAAAAGCGGTAGCAATCAGCCCCAGCATTTT
CDR3: CATSKSGSNQPQHF

D: NA
J: TRBJ1-1
size: NA
V: TRBV18
DNA: TGTGCCAGCTCACCATCGACACCAGTGAACACTGAAGCTTTCTTT
CDR3: CASSPSTPVNTEAFF

D: TRBD1
J: TRBJ2-2
size: NA
V: TRBV29-1
DNA: TGCAGCGTAAAACAGGGGAATGTCGGGGAGCTGTTTTTT
CDR3: CSVKQGNVGELFF

D: NA
J: TRBJ2-1
size: few
V: TRBV4-1
DNA: TGCGCCAGCAGCCAAGATTATTGGCCATACAATGAGCAGTTCTTC
CDR3: CASSQDYWPYNEQFF

D: NA
J: TRBJ2-6
size: NA
V: TRBV11-3
DNA: TGTGCCAGCAGCTTCCCGACACTCTCTGGGGCCAACGTCCTGACTTTC
CDR3: CASSFPTLSGANVLTF

D: NA
J: TRBJ2-4
size: NA
V: TRBV6-6
DNA: TGTGCCAGCAGTTCCCATAGGGAAGGGCCCCAGTACTTC
CDR3: CASSSHREGPQYF

D: NA
J: TRBJ2-7
size: NA
V: TRBV9
DNA: TGTGCCAGCAGCGTAGGGCAGGGAGGACACTACGAGCAGTACTTC
CDR3: CASSVGQGGHYEQYF

D: NA
J: TRBJ2-3
size: NA
V: TRBV12-5
DNA: TGTGCTAGTGGTTTGGTATACGATCGCCCCAGCGGAGCTAGCACAGATACGCAGTATTTT
CDR3: CASGLVYDRPSGASTDTQYF

D: TRBD2
J: TRBJ2-3
size: NA
V: TRBV2
DNA: TGTGCCAGCAGGGTAGCGGGGGGGCCGACAGATACGCAGTATTTT
CDR3: CASRVAGGPTDTQYF

D: NA
J: TRBJ1-1
size: NA
V: TRBV29-1
DNA: TGCAGCGTAAACAGGGTGCTAGGGGACACTGAAGCTTTCTTT
CDR3: CSVNRVLGDTEAFF

D: NA
J: TRBJ2-5
size: NA
V: TRBV7-8
DNA: TGTGCCAGCAGCTTAGCGGGCGGGGTACAAGAGACCCAGTACTTC
CDR3: CASSLAGGVQETQYF

D: TRBD2
J: TRBJ2-7
size: NA
V: TRBV6-6
DNA: TGTGCCAGCAGTATCGGACTAGCGGGAGCCTACGAGCAGTACTTC
CDR3: CASSIGLAGAYEQYF

D: TRBD2
J: TRBJ2-1
size: NA
V: TRBV7-7
DNA: TGTGCTAGCAGCCCCTTCCTAGCGGGGAACAATGAGCAGTTCTTC
CDR3: CASSPFLAGNNEQFF

D: NA
J: TRBJ2-5
size: NA
V: TRBV5-4
DNA: TGTGCCAGCAGCACCGGACTGGAAGAGACCCAGTACTTC
CDR3: CASSTGLEETQYF

D: TRBD2
J: TRBJ2-6
size: NA
V: TRBV27
DNA: TGTGCCACCAAGGGACTAGCGGGGGGGACCTCTGGGGCCAACGTCCTGACTTTC
CDR3: CATKGLAGGTSGANVLTF

D: NA
J: TRBJ1-1
size: few
V: TRBV15
DNA: TGTGCCACCAGCAGAGATTTTCTGAACACTGAAGCTTTCTTT
CDR3: CATSRDFLNTEAFF

D: NA
J: TRBJ1-1
size: few
V: TRBV4-3
DNA: TGCGCCAGCAGCCAGGGGAGCGGGGGGACGCAAGCTTTCTTT
CDR3: CASSQGSGGTQAFF

D: NA
J: TRBJ1-4
size: NA
V: TRBV2
DNA: TGTGCCAGCTCCTATGGGAAACTGTTTTTT
CDR3: CASSYGKLFF

D: TRBD1
J: TRBJ1-5
size: NA
V: TRBV5-8
DNA: TGTGCCAGCAGCCCGGACAGGCCGGAGCGGTATAGCAATCAGCCCCAGCATTTT
CDR3: CASSPDRPERYSNQPQHF